This is a list of T cell receptor beta chains from one sample in a study of T-cell memory formation after mild COVID-19. TCRdb independently ran MiXCR on the 5' RACE reads; one entry per CDR3 protein. The sample includes about 320,000 distinct CDR3 sequences, over 11% of them seen just once. Sequenced material: PBMCs or a T cell subset sorted from them (not recorded which). These receptors were taken from a man between 18 and 29 years old who had mild COVID-19 (a few samples of this study predate the infection). Cell type and time point are not known. The CDR3 runs from the conserved cysteine through the conserved F or W. A D gene is named only where the DNA matches it firmly. Clone size, where shown, is once, few, many, or a class for clones that have expanded.

j_gene,v_gene,abundance,d_gene,CDR3nt,CDR3aa
TRBJ2-1,TRBV5-4,-,TRBD2,TGTGCCAGCAGCACCGGGACTAGCGAAAGTTCCTACAATGAGCAGTTCTTC,CASSTGTSESSYNEQFF
TRBJ2-7,TRBV15,-,-,TGTGCCACCAGCAGAGGCCACACCCAATACGAGCAGTACTTC,CATSRGHTQYEQYF
TRBJ2-5,TRBV5-1,many,TRBD2,TGCGCCAGCAGCTTCGCGGGGGGAGAGACCCAGTACTTC,CASSFAGGETQYF
TRBJ2-1,TRBV12-3/TRBV12-4,-,TRBD2,TGTGCCAGCAGTTCCGGACTAGCGGAAAACAATGAGCAGTTCTTC,CASSSGLAENNEQFF
TRBJ2-3,TRBV7-2,many,-,TGTGCCAGCAGCTTTTGGGATACGCAGTATTTT,CASSFWDTQYF
TRBJ2-3,TRBV12-5,-,TRBD1,TGTGCTAGTGCATCCGGGCAGGGGGCAGATACGCAGTATTTT,CASASGQGADTQYF
TRBJ2-7,TRBV12-3/TRBV12-4,few,-,TGTGCCAGCAGTTTAACGGGACCGTCGGACGAGCAGTACTTC,CASSLTGPSDEQYF
TRBJ2-3,TRBV20-1,few,-,TGCAGTGCCCCGGGGCTCACAGATACGCAGTATTTT,CSAPGLTDTQYF
TRBJ1-5,TRBV6-2/TRBV6-3,-,-,TGTGCCAGCAGTTACCCGGGCAGCACATATAGCAATCAGCCCCAGCATTTT,CASSYPGSTYSNQPQHF
TRBJ1-1,TRBV27,-,TRBD1,TGTGCCAGCAGCTTAGTCCCCCCGGGACAGAGGAACACTGAAGCTTTCTTT,CASSLVPPGQRNTEAFF
TRBJ1-2,TRBV7-2,few,-,TGTGCCAGCAGCTTTGCAGGGCCGGTGGGGGGCTACACCTTC,CASSFAGPVGGYTF
TRBJ2-5,TRBV6-6,few,TRBD2,TGTGCCAGCAGTTACTCGAATAGCGGGGGGTTGACCCAGTACTTC,CASSYSNSGGLTQYF
TRBJ1-2,TRBV7-3,-,-,TGTGCCAGCAGCCCAGGAGACAGGAAAAACTATGGCTACACCTTC,CASSPGDRKNYGYTF
TRBJ1-1,TRBV3-1,-,-,TGTGCCAGCAGCCAAAACAGTGGGGTGATAGCTTTCTTT,CASSQNSGVIAFF
TRBJ2-4,TRBV6-6,few,-,TGTGCCATCCTCGAAGAAGGGGTCGAGGGCAAAAACATTCAGTACTTC,CAILEEGVEGKNIQYF
TRBJ2-3,TRBV5-6,-,-,TGTGCCAGCAGCTCCCCTTTAGATACGCAGTATTTT,CASSSPLDTQYF
TRBJ2-1,TRBV6-4,few,TRBD1,TGTGCCAGCAGTGAACAGGGGGCCAATGAGCAGTTCTTC,CASSEQGANEQFF
TRBJ1-2,TRBV7-9,few,TRBD1,TGTGCCAGCAGCTTAGGGGCAGGGGGCGCTGACTATGGCTACACCTTC,CASSLGAGGADYGYTF
TRBJ1-2,TRBV29-1,few,-,TGCAGCGTGGGGGGAGGGAACTATGGCTACACCTTC,CSVGGGNYGYTF
TRBJ2-7,TRBV6-5,few,-,TGTGCCAGCAGTTCCATGAACTACTACGAGCAGTACTTC,CASSSMNYYEQYF
TRBJ2-2,TRBV20-1,few,-,TGCAGTGCTAGTTTAGGGGCCCGCACCGGGGAGCTGTTTTTT,CSASLGARTGELFF
TRBJ2-7,TRBV10-3,-,TRBD2,TGTGCCATCATGAGCGGGGCCGCTACCGAGCAGTACTTC,CAIMSGAATEQYF
TRBJ2-1,TRBV30,few,-,TGTGCCTGGAGGGGCGGGTCTTACAATGAGCAGTTCTTC,CAWRGGSYNEQFF
TRBJ2-3,TRBV27,once,-,TGTGCCAGCAGGGGTCGGGGGAACACAGATACGCAGTATTTT,CASRGRGNTDTQYF
TRBJ1-6,TRBV21-1,few,-,TGTGCCAGCACACAGGGCCGGAGATCACCCCTCCACTTT,CASTQGRRSPLHF
TRBJ1-5,TRBV5-8,few,TRBD1,TGTGCCAGCAGCTCGGACAGGGGGCGCGGGAGCAATCAGCCCCAGCATTTT,CASSSDRGRGSNQPQHF
TRBJ1-5,TRBV6-6,-,TRBD1,TGTGCCAGCAGTTACCAGGGGGGCAATCAGCCCCAGCATTTT,CASSYQGGNQPQHF
TRBJ2-6,TRBV27,few,-,TGTGCCAGCAGTATAGCGGGGGCCAACGTCCTGACTTTC,CASSIAGANVLTF
TRBJ1-6,TRBV2,few,-,TGTGCCAGCAGAGATATACAGGGCAGTAATTCACCCCTCCACTTT,CASRDIQGSNSPLHF
TRBJ2-1,TRBV6-2/TRBV6-3,-,-,TGTGCCAGCAGCCTGAGACTCCCCGTGGGTGAGCAGTTCTTC,CASSLRLPVGEQFF
TRBJ2-3,TRBV3-1,few,-,TGTGCCAGCAGCCAAGCCGGCGGGGTAGTCCCAGATACGCAGTATTTT,CASSQAGGVVPDTQYF
TRBJ2-5,TRBV7-8,few,TRBD1,TGTGCCAGCAGCATCAACAGGGGTTTGGGAGAGACCCAGTACTTC,CASSINRGLGETQYF
TRBJ1-4,TRBV7-8,few,-,TGTGCCAGCAGCTTAACGGGGTATGAAAAACTGTTTTTT,CASSLTGYEKLFF
TRBJ1-1,TRBV7-9,many,-,TGTGCCAGCAGCTTAGGGCAGGGGAAGAACACTGAAGCTTTCTTT,CASSLGQGKNTEAFF
TRBJ2-6,TRBV24-1,-,TRBD2,TGTGCCACAGCGGGGTCTGGGGCCAACGTCCTGACTTTC,CATAGSGANVLTF
TRBJ2-1,TRBV29-1,-,-,TGCAGCGTTGTACGTTCTGGGGCCAAGGGCCATGAGCAGTTCTTC,CSVVRSGAKGHEQFF
TRBJ2-7,TRBV11-2,-,TRBD1,TGTGCCAGCAGCTCCGGACAGGGTTCGTACGAGCAGTACTTC,CASSSGQGSYEQYF
TRBJ2-3,TRBV5-6,-,TRBD1,TGTGCCAGCAGCCCACCGGGACAGGGCACTTATACGCAGTATTTT,CASSPPGQGTYTQYF
TRBJ2-7,TRBV6-6,-,TRBD1,TGTGCCAGCAGTCTAAGGACAGGAGCCTACGAGCAGTACTTC,CASSLRTGAYEQYF
TRBJ2-7,TRBV10-3,few,-,TGTGCCATCAGTGAGCCCCCTTACGAGCAGTACTTC,CAISEPPYEQYF
TRBJ2-3,TRBV27,-,-,TGTGCCAGCAGTTTCATGTACACAGATACGCAGTATTTT,CASSFMYTDTQYF
TRBJ1-5,TRBV20-1,-,-,TGCAGTGCTCTTAGCCGGGACAATAATCAGCCCCAGCATTTT,CSALSRDNNQPQHF